Following are 2 T cell receptor beta chains from one sample sequenced in a study of control samples from healthy donors and cancer patients. This table comes from immunoSEQ multiplex PCR, and its TCRdb copy is limited to in-frame clones, with some not included. The repertoire holds some 97,000 clones, with about 88% as singletons. The sample comprised blood. All receptors derive from a woman aged 45 to 65 in good health.

The J gene is TRBJ1-2, the V gene TRBV2, with D unclear. The CDR3 is 15 residues long. Germline assignment: CDR1 SNHLY and CDR2 FYNNEI. V was pared by 3 bases and J by 8 bases, with 19 bases between. CDR3 loop: CASSDWLTEVRGYTF. CDR3 DNA sequence: TGTGCCAGCAGTGATTGGCTTACGGAGGTTAGGGGCTACACCTTC. The full variable domain, in which reference TRBV2 and TRBJ1-2 provide the parts outside the CDR3, is EPEVTQTPSHQVTQMGQEVILRCVPISNHLYFYWYRQILGQKVEFLVSFYNNEISEKSEIFDDQFSVERPDGSNFTLKIRSTKLEDSAMYFCASSDWLTEVRGYTFGSGTRLTVV.

The chain uses TRBV7-8 and TRBJ2-1; 10 nucleotides agree with TRBD2. Germline V lookup: CDR1 SGHVS, CDR2 FQNEAQ. J was trimmed by 8 bases and V by 1 base; bases with no gene match: 11. The CDR3 is 17 amino acids. CDR3: CASSLGRASGSRYEQFF. As DNA, the CDR3 is TGTGCCAGCAGCTTAGGTAGGGCTAGCGGGAGTCGGTATGAGCAGTTCTTC.